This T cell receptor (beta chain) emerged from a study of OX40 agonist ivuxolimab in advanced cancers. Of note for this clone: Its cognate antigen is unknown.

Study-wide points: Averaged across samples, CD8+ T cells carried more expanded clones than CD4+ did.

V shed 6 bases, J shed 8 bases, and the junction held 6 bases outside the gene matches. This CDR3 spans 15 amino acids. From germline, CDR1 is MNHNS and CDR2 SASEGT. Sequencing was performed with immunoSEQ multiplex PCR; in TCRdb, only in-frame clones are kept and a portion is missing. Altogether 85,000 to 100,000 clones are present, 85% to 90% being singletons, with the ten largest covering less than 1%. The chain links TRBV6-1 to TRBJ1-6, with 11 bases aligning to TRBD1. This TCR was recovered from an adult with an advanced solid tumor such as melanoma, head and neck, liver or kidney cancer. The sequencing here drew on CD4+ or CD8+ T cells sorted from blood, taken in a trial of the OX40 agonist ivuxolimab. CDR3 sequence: CASRALDRGHSPLHF. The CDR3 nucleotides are TGTGCCAGCAGAGCATTGGACAGGGGGCATTCACCCCTCCACTTT.